This TCR beta chain is from a study of shared clonotypes between healthy human individuals. Points from the study as a whole: Memory subsets had estimated richness that was generally smaller than that of naive subsets.

Remarks on this clone: Its antigen is still unknown.

The healthy adult donors were HIV-negative and reported no recent acute infections or vaccinations. Sequencing used immunoSEQ multiplex PCR; TCRdb keeps in-frame clones, though not all of them. The table has 2 million to 2.5 million clones, roughly 93% seen once. The sample consisted of naive CD4+ T cells from PBMCs. Subset given: CD45RA+ positively selected. The clonotype originates from a young man in good health. Some clones in this sample may be carry-over from other donors' samples.

The CDR3 nucleotides read TGTGCCAGCTCATGGGGACAGGGGAGCAATCAGCCCCAGCATTTT. Protein: CASSWGQGSNQPQHF. This rearrangement joins TRBV18 to TRBJ1-5; 10 nucleotides line up with TRBD1. Germline V gene lookup returns CDR1 KGHSH and CDR2 LQKENI. The CDR3 runs 15 residues. With 5 bases clipped from V and 1 base from J, the junction kept 2 bases outside the gene matches. The full variable domain, in which reference TRBV18 and TRBJ1-5 provide the parts outside the CDR3, is NAGVMQNPRHLVRRRGQEARLRCSPMKGHSHVYWYRQLPEEGLKFMVYLQKENIIDESGMPKERFSAEFPKEGPSILRIQQVVRGDSAAYFCASSWGQGSNQPQHFGDGTRLSIL.